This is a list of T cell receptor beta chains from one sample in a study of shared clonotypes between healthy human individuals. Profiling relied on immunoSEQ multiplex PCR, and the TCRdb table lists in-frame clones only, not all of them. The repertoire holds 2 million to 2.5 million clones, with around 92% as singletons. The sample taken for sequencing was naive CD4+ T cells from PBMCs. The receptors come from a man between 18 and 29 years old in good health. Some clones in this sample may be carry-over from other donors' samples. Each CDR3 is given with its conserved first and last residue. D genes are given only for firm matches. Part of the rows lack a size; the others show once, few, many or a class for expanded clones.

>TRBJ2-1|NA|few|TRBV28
CASSFTGSYNEQFF
TGTGCCAGCAGTTTTACAGGCTCCTACAATGAGCAGTTCTTC
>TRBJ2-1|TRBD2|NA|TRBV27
CASRTGLAGGPAVDEQFF
TGTGCCAGCAGGACGGGACTAGCGGGAGGGCCCGCTGTCGATGAGCAGTTCTTC
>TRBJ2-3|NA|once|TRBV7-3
CASSFLADTTDTQYF
TGTGCCAGCAGCTTTTTGGCAGATACCACAGATACGCAGTATTTT
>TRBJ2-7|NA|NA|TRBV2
CASRNPGRGGEQYF
TGTGCCAGCAGGAACCCGGGTAGGGGAGGCGAGCAGTACTTC
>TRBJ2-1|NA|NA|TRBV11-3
CASSLAGVGRWYNEQFF
TGTGCCAGCAGCCTCGCAGGTGTCGGACGTTGGTACAATGAGCAGTTCTTC
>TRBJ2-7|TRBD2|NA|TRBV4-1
CASSLTISGTTYEQYF
TGCGCCAGCAGCCTTACGATTAGCGGGACTACCTACGAGCAGTACTTC
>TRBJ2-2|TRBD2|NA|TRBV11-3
CASSPQTSGSNTGELFF
TGTGCCAGCAGCCCGCAGACTAGCGGCTCGAACACCGGGGAGCTGTTTTTT
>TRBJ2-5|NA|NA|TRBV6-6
CASSQGETQYF
TGTGCCAGCAGTCAAGGGGAGACCCAGTACTTC
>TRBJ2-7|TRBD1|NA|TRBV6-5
CASKSGGAYEQYF
TGTGCCAGCAAGTCAGGGGGAGCTTACGAGCAGTACTTC
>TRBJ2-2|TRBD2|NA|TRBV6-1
CASSERTSGAGLTGELFF
TGTGCCAGCAGTGAACGGACTAGCGGGGCGGGCCTGACCGGGGAGCTGTTTTTT
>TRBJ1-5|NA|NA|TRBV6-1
CASSDPNLFGLTPQHF
TGTGCCAGCAGTGATCCAAATCTTTTTGGGTTAACGCCCCAGCATTTT
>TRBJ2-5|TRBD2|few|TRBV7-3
CASSPGLAEETQYF
TGTGCCAGCAGCCCGGGACTAGCGGAAGAGACCCAGTACTTC
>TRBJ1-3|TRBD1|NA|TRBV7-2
CASSQDRGPGGNTIYF
TGTGCCAGCAGCCAGGACAGGGGGCCGGGGGGAAACACCATATATTTT
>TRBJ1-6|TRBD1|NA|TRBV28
CASSSPRTGLRSPLHF
TGTGCCAGCAGTTCCCCTAGGACAGGCTTACGATCACCCCTCCACTTT
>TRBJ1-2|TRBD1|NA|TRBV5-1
CASSEGQGGGYTF
TGCGCCAGCAGCGAGGGACAGGGTGGAGGCTACACCTTC
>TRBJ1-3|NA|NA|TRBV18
CASSPDPPGGSGNTIYF
TGTGCCAGCTCACCAGACCCCCCCGGAGGCTCTGGAAACACCATATATTTT
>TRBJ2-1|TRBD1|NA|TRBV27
CASSYRGSEQFF
TGTGCCAGCAGTTACAGGGGTTCTGAGCAGTTCTTC
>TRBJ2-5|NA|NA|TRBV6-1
CASTFSGGETQYF
TGTGCCAGCACCTTTTCCGGGGGAGAGACCCAGTACTTC
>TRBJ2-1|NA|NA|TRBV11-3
CASSLGVISYNEQFF
TGTGCCAGCAGCTTGGGCGTAATCTCCTACAATGAGCAGTTCTTC
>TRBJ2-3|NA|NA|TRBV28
CASSLVAVGTDTQYF
TGTGCCAGCAGTTTAGTGGCGGTGGGGACAGATACGCAGTATTTT
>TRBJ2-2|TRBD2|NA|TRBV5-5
CASSLVLAGVSGELFF
TGTGCCAGCAGCTTGGTGCTAGCGGGAGTTTCCGGGGAGCTGTTTTTT
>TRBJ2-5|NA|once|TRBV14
CASSLGPRQETQYF
TGTGCCAGCAGCCTCGGACCCCGCCAAGAGACCCAGTACTTC
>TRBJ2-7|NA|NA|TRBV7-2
CASSFRLVGPREQYF
TGTGCCAGCAGCTTTCGACTAGTTGGGCCGCGTGAGCAGTACTTC